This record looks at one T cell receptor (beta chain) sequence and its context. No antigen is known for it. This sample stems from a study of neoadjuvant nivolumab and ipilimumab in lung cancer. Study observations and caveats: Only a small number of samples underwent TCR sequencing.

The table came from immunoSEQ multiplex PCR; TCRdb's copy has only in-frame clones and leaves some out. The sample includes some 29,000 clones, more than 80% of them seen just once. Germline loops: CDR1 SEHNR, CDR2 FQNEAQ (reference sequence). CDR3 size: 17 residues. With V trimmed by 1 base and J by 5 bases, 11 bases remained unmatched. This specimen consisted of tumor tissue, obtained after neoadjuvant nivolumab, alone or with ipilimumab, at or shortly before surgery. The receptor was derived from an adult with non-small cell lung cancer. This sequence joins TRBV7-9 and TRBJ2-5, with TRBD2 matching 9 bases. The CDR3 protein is CASSLVGGGALRETQYF. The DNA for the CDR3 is TGTGCCAGCAGCTTAGTCGGCGGGGGGGCGTTGAGGGAGACCCAGTACTTC. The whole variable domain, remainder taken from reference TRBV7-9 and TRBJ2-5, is DTGVSQNPRHKITKRGQNVTFRCDPISEHNRLYWYRQTLGQGPEFLTYFQNEAQLEKSRLLSDRFSAERPKGSFSTLEIQRTEQGDSAMYLCASSLVGGGALRETQYFGPGTRLLVL.